This TCR beta chain stems from a study of shared clonotypes between healthy human individuals. This CDR3 has 13 residues. V lost 2 bases, J lost 6 bases, and 9 bases lay in between. Germline-derived CDR1 and CDR2 are MNHEY and SVGAGI. Assay execution proceeded at the deep level. Data came from immunoSEQ multiplex PCR; TCRdb stores just in-frame clones and leaves some out. The sample holds around 750,000 clones, over 65% seen once. V is TRBV6-5 and J is TRBJ2-3; D remains unclear. The receptor's source is a woman in her 30s in good health. The sequenced sample consisted of memory CD4+ T cells sorted from blood. As for subset: CD45RA-negative fraction. CDR3 sequence (DNA): TGTGCCAGCAGTTACCTAGAGTCGGATACGCAGTATTTT. Translation: CASSYLESDTQYF.